The sequence of this T cell receptor (beta chain) was determined in a study of blood T cell repertoires in COVID-19. Germline CDR1 and CDR2: LNHDA and SQIVND (reference sequence). There are 13 residues in the CDR3. The V gene lost 6 bases and the J gene lost 2 bases, with 10 bases spanning the gap. TCRdb's copy holds only in-frame clones and misses some; the assay was immunoSEQ multiplex PCR. The sample has about 160,000 clones, approximately 87% seen once. The clonotype was recovered from a woman between 50 and 59 years old who had recovered from COVID-19. This chain joins TRBV19 and TRBJ1-2; TRBD1 is a possible D gene (5 bases). The sequenced material came from PBMCs or T cells enriched from blood (not recorded which). Here the CDR3 DNA reads TGTGCCAGTAGGGGGGGACTGAACTATGGCTACACCTTC. Its protein product is CASRGGLNYGYTF.